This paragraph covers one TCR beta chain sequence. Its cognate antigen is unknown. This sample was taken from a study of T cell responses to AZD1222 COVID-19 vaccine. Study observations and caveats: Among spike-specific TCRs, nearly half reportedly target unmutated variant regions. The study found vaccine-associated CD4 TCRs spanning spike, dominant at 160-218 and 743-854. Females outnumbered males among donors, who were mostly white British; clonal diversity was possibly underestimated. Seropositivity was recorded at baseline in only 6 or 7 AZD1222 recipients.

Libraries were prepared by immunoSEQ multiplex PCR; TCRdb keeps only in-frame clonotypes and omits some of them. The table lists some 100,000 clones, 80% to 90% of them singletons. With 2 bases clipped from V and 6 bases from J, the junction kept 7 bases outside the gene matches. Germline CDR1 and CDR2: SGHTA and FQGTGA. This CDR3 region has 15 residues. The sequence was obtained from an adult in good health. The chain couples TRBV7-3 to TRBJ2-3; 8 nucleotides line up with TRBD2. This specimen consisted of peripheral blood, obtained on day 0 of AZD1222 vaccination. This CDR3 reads CASSLSGTSLDTQYF. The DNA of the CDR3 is TGTGCCAGCAGCTTATCTGGGACTAGTTTGGATACGCAGTATTTT.